The rows below give T cell receptor beta chains drawn from one sample of a study of blood T cell repertoires in COVID-19. TCRdb's table, derived via immunoSEQ multiplex PCR, lists solely in-frame clones and lacks some. The sample has some 220,000 clones; roughly 81% are singletons. The sequencing input was peripheral blood. The receptor set was obtained from a man aged 45 to 65 with acute or convalescent COVID-19. Both conserved end residues are part of each CDR3. Each record gives: clone size, V gene, J gene, D gene, CDR3 DNA, CDR3 protein. D genes are given only for firm matches. Clone sizes are given selectively: once, few, many, or a class where the clone is expanded.

clone size: -
V gene: TRBV3-1/TRBV3-2
J gene: TRBJ2-3
D gene: TRBD2
CDR3 DNA: TGTGCCAGCAGCCAAAGTACTAGCGCAAGGGTCCATACGCAGTATTTT
CDR3 protein: CASSQSTSARVHTQYF

clone size: once
V gene: TRBV10-3
J gene: TRBJ2-6
D gene: TRBD1
CDR3 DNA: TGCGCCATCGCGACAGGGAGCTCTGGGGCCAACGTCCTGACTTTC
CDR3 protein: CAIATGSSGANVLTF

clone size: -
V gene: TRBV7-9
J gene: TRBJ2-1
D gene: TRBD1
CDR3 DNA: TGTGCCAGCAGCTTAGGGGACAGGGTCAATGAGCAGTTCTTC
CDR3 protein: CASSLGDRVNEQFF

clone size: -
V gene: TRBV7-3
J gene: TRBJ2-3
D gene: -
CDR3 DNA: TGTGCCAGCAGCTTAAGGCCAGACTCGGATACGCAGTATTTT
CDR3 protein: CASSLRPDSDTQYF

clone size: -
V gene: TRBV15
J gene: TRBJ2-5
D gene: TRBD1
CDR3 DNA: TGTGCCACCAGCCCACTGGGACAGGGGACTTCGGGGCAAGAGACCCAGTACTTC
CDR3 protein: CATSPLGQGTSGQETQYF

clone size: -
V gene: TRBV5-1
J gene: TRBJ1-6
D gene: TRBD1
CDR3 DNA: TGCGCCAGCAGCTCTCCAGACAGGGTGAATTCACCCCTCCACTTT
CDR3 protein: CASSSPDRVNSPLHF

clone size: few
V gene: TRBV12-3/TRBV12-4
J gene: TRBJ2-6
D gene: -
CDR3 DNA: TGTGCCAGCAGCTCTAGCGCCAACGTCCTGACTTTC
CDR3 protein: CASSSSANVLTF

clone size: -
V gene: TRBV6-5
J gene: TRBJ2-7
D gene: TRBD1
CDR3 DNA: TGTGCCAGCAGTTACCTGACAGGGCCCGAGCAGTACTTC
CDR3 protein: CASSYLTGPEQYF

clone size: -
V gene: TRBV20-1
J gene: TRBJ1-2
D gene: -
CDR3 DNA: TGCAGTGCTAGGGGACTCGATGGCTACACCTTC
CDR3 protein: CSARGLDGYTF

clone size: -
V gene: TRBV9
J gene: TRBJ1-6
D gene: -
CDR3 DNA: TGTGCCAGCAGCGCGACAGTGGGCTATTCACCCCTCCACTTT
CDR3 protein: CASSATVGYSPLHF

clone size: -
V gene: TRBV27
J gene: TRBJ2-3
D gene: -
CDR3 DNA: TGTGCCAGCAGACTACGGGGACATGGAGTCACAGATACGCAGTATTTT
CDR3 protein: CASRLRGHGVTDTQYF

clone size: once
V gene: TRBV9
J gene: TRBJ1-4
D gene: TRBD1
CDR3 DNA: TGTGCCAGCAGCGTAGGAGGGGGCTATGAAAAACTGTTTTTT
CDR3 protein: CASSVGGGYEKLFF

clone size: -
V gene: TRBV11-2
J gene: TRBJ2-6
D gene: -
CDR3 DNA: TGTGCCAGCAGCGCGCAGGGCTCTGGGGCCAACGTCCTGACTTTC
CDR3 protein: CASSAQGSGANVLTF

clone size: -
V gene: TRBV7-2
J gene: TRBJ2-5
D gene: TRBD2
CDR3 DNA: TGTGCCAGCAGCCCGGGGTCTAGCGGGTCCCAAGAGACCCAGTACTTC
CDR3 protein: CASSPGSSGSQETQYF

clone size: -
V gene: TRBV21-1
J gene: TRBJ1-1
D gene: -
CDR3 DNA: TGTGCCAGCAGCCGGGTGCGCTGGGGGCAGGTCACTGAAGCTTTCTTT
CDR3 protein: CASSRVRWGQVTEAFF

clone size: -
V gene: TRBV6-1
J gene: TRBJ1-5
D gene: -
CDR3 DNA: TGTGCCAGCAGTGAAACAGAGCCGTTTAGCAATCAGCCCCAGCATTTT
CDR3 protein: CASSETEPFSNQPQHF

clone size: once
V gene: TRBV7-9
J gene: TRBJ2-3
D gene: -
CDR3 DNA: TGTGCCAGCAGCTTAGATGGAAGGGGAGATACGCAGTATTTT
CDR3 protein: CASSLDGRGDTQYF

clone size: few
V gene: TRBV30
J gene: TRBJ1-2
D gene: -
CDR3 DNA: TGTGCCTGGAGTGTAGCTGGTGGCTACACCTTC
CDR3 protein: CAWSVAGGYTF